The text below deals with one T cell receptor (beta chain). This sample stems from a study of blood T cell repertoires in COVID-19. The wider study: The origin of the acute and convalescent COVID-19 samples was the United States, Italy and Spain. T cells, B-cell-depleted T cells, or PBMCs supplied cDNA or gDNA.

In the original analysis: Nucleated cell counts were estimated from reference gene primer amplification. Measured with immunoSEQ multiplex PCR; TCRdb has only the in-frame clones, and not every one. The V and J calls and clone size come from that table; D and trimming were worked out from the DNA. The table lists under 95,000 clones, around 88% of them singletons. V lost 4 bases and J lost 0, with 7 bases in between. The CDR3 runs to 14 residues. The germline CDR1 and CDR2 sequences are LNHDA and SQIVND (reference sequence). What was sequenced was peripheral blood. The source is a man aged 55-75 years with acute or convalescent COVID-19. V usage is TRBV19 and J usage is TRBJ1-3, with D uncertain. The CDR3 here is CASSTWSSGNTIYF. CDR3 bases: TGTGCCAGTAGTACGTGGAGCTCTGGAAACACCATATATTTT.